This passage covers 16 T cell receptor beta chains from one sample sequenced in a study of patients and donors after allogeneic stem cell transplantation. MiXCR, run by TCRdb on the RT-PCR reads, gives a single entry per CDR3 protein. The sample lists 800,000 to 1,000,000 distinct CDR3 sequences, roughly 18% occurring once. The sample was blood, either unsorted or a sorted T cell fraction (not recorded which). The source is a human donor who was either an allogeneic HSCT recipient or a stem cell or donor lymphocyte infusion donor (not recorded which). It is not recorded whose cells these are; they may come from a transplant donor.

The V gene is TRBV25-1, the J gene TRBJ1-3; D is unclear. CDR3 length equals 11 residues. Germline V gene sequence: CDR1 MGHDK, CDR2 SYGVNS. The ends were cut back, 3 bases at V and 10 bases at J, with 7 bases in the middle. The CDR3: CASSDQRTIYF. CDR3 sequence (DNA): TGTGCCAGCAGTGACCAGCGGACCATATATTTT. The entire variable domain, with the rest obtained from reference TRBV25-1 and TRBJ1-3, is as follows: EADIYQTPRYLVIGTGKKITLECSQTMGHDKMYWYQQDPGMELHLIHYSYGVNSTEKGDLSSESTVSRIRTEHFPLTLESARPSHTSQYLCASSDQRTIYFGEGSWLTVV.

This clonotype has only a few counts. The chain carries TRBV5-1 and TRBJ2-7; 7 nucleotides match TRBD1. V gave up 0 bases and J gave up 0 bases; unmatched junction bases: 6. The CDR3 is 16 residues long. Germline assignment: CDR1 SGHRS and CDR2 YFSETQ. CDR3 in amino acids: CASSLDRGLSSYEQYF. CDR3 DNA: TGCGCCAGCAGCTTGGACAGGGGCCTCAGCTCCTACGAGCAGTACTTC.

This clonotype was counted between two and nine times. This chain connects TRBV4-1 to TRBJ2-6; D is ambiguous. CDR1 and CDR2 (germline): MGHRA, YSYEKL. The CDR3 is 15 residues long. Trimming shortened V by 4 bases and J by 0 bases, and 7 bases separated the two germline ends. The CDR3 sequence: CASSPSASGANVLTF. CDR3 in DNA: TGCGCCAGCAGCCCGTCCGCCTCTGGGGCCAACGTCCTGACTTTC.

The rearrangement joins TRBV5-1 to TRBJ2-2; possibly TRBD1 or TRBD2 for D (6 bases each). Deletions cut 5 bases from V and 6 bases from J, with 17 bases between. This CDR3 spans 15 amino acids. Looked up from germline, CDR1 is SGHRS and CDR2 is YFSETQ. The CDR3 DNA sequence: TGCGCCAGCAGTGTGGGGGGCTATCAGCCCGGGGAGCTGTTTTTT. Encoded protein: CASSVGGYQPGELFF.

This clonotype was counted only a few times. This chain joins TRBV29-1 and TRBJ2-5; D is perhaps TRBD2 (6 bases). Trimming removed 6 bases from V and 1 base from J, with 9 bases in between. This CDR3 has 12 amino acids. Germline assignment: CDR1 SQVTM and CDR2 ANQGSEA. The CDR3 bases are TGCAGCGTGGCGGGGTCCCAAGAGACCCAGTACTTC. Encoded protein: CSVAGSQETQYF.

In its sample, this clonotype was seen a few times. The chain employs TRBV10-3 and TRBJ1-1, with 9 bases lining up with TRBD1. The V and J ends lost 2 bases and 6 bases, in that order; junction bases with no gene match: 10. The germline V gene encodes CDR1 ENHRY and CDR2 SYGVKD. The CDR3 runs to 16 residues. In DNA, the CDR3 is TGTGCCATCAGTGAGGGAGGACAGGGGAAGAGGTCTGAAGCTTTCTTT. Translating gives CAISEGGQGKRSEAFF.

In its sample, this clonotype was seen many times. The chain carries TRBV7-9 and TRBJ2-5, with no clear D. Germline V gene lookup returns CDR1 SEHNR and CDR2 FQNEAQ (reference sequence). There are 12 residues in the CDR3. Trimming cost V 3 bases and J 4 bases, with 6 bases left between them. CDR3 sequence reads: CASSLIRETQYF. The CDR3 DNA follows: TGTGCCAGCAGCTTGATCAGAGAGACCCAGTACTTC.

This clonotype was observed a handful of times. This chain uses TRBV29-1 with TRBJ1-1; TRBD1 aligns across 8 bases. Germline CDR1 SQVTM, CDR2 ANQGSEA. Trimming removed 1 base from V and 6 bases from J; junction bases left unmatched: 4. The CDR3 has 13 amino acids. CDR3 sequence (DNA): TGCAGCGTTGAAGGACAGGGGAATTCTGAAGCTTTCTTT. Its protein product is CSVEGQGNSEAFF.

The chain joins TRBV20-1 to TRBJ2-7, with 8 nucleotides matching TRBD1. Looked up from germline, CDR1 is DFQATT and CDR2 is SNEGSKA (reference sequence). J lost 4 bases, V lost 0 bases, and 14 bases had no gene match. The CDR3 spans 17 residues. The CDR3 loop is CSARDPTGVGNSYEQYF. The CDR3 coding sequence is TGCAGTGCTAGAGACCCGACAGGGGTAGGCAACTCGTACGAGCAGTACTTC.

This clonotype came up a few times. V gene TRBV4-1 combines with J gene TRBJ1-1; D might be TRBD1 (5 bases). Trimming took off 2 bases at V and 7 bases at J, with 8 bases between the two ends. In germline, CDR1 is MGHRA, CDR2 YSYEKL. The CDR3 is 12 residues long. The CDR3 protein is CASSQRGGEAFF. CDR3 nucleotide sequence: TGCGCCAGCAGCCAACGGGGGGGTGAAGCTTTCTTT.

This clonotype was recorded many times. The rearrangement links TRBV20-1 to TRBJ2-7; D possibly matches TRBD1 or TRBD2 (7 bases each). The germline V and J ends were trimmed by 6 bases and 3 bases, with 21 bases remaining between them. This CDR3 comprises 15 residues. Looked up from germline, CDR1 is DFQATT and CDR2 is SNEGSKA (reference sequence). The DNA for the CDR3 is TGCAGTGCGGGGAGGGGGCGCGGCGACTACTACGAGCAGTACTTC. Translated, it gives CSAGRGRGDYYEQYF.

This chain joins TRBV30 and TRBJ2-7; D uncertain. The germline V gene has CDR1 GTSNPN and CDR2 SVGIG (reference sequence). V was cut by 6 bases and J by 1 base, with 7 bases left in between. The CDR3 has 11 residues. This chain's CDR3 is CACQASYEQYF. In DNA form, the CDR3 reads TGTGCCTGTCAGGCTTCCTACGAGCAGTACTTC.

The chain links TRBV15 to TRBJ1-2; 7 nucleotides agree with TRBD1. The CDR3 contains 13 residues. Germline CDR1 and CDR2: LNHNV and YYDKDF (reference sequence). Trimming took 3 bases from V and 7 from J; bases not matched to a gene: 5. CDR3 bases: TGTGCCACCAGCAGTATTGACAGGGCTGGCTACACCTTC. The encoded protein is CATSSIDRAGYTF.

This chain connects TRBV11-1 to TRBJ2-7; D gene unclear. Germline V gene data show CDR1 as SGHAT and CDR2 as FQDESV (reference sequence). V shed 1 base and J shed 10 bases, with 14 bases lying between them. The CDR3 covers 13 residues. CDR3 DNA sequence: TGTGCCAGCAGCTTAGAGTTGGGGATGCACCAGTACTTC. This codes for CASSLELGMHQYF.

The CDR3 nucleotides are TGCAGTCCCAATAAGGGGGGGGGCAGCACAGATACGCAGTATTTT. Protein product: CSPNKGGGSTDTQYF. The chain links TRBV20-1 to TRBJ2-3; a weak D match, TRBD2 (7 bases). CDR3 length equals 15 residues. Germline V gene sequence: CDR1 DFQATT, CDR2 SNEGSKA (reference sequence). With 8 bases removed from V and 0 bases from J, the gap between germline ends came to 18 bases.

This clonotype was detected only a few times. The gene calls are TRBV12-3 or TRBV12-4 and TRBJ2-2; 8 bases fit TRBD1. The CDR3 covers 18 residues. Losses at the gene ends were 6 bases for V and 4 bases for J; bases not matched to a gene: 16. The chain's CDR3 is CASRPPTGALGGTGELFF. Written as DNA, the CDR3 is TGTGCCAGCAGACCCCCGACAGGGGCCCTCGGTGGCACCGGGGAGCTGTTTTTT.